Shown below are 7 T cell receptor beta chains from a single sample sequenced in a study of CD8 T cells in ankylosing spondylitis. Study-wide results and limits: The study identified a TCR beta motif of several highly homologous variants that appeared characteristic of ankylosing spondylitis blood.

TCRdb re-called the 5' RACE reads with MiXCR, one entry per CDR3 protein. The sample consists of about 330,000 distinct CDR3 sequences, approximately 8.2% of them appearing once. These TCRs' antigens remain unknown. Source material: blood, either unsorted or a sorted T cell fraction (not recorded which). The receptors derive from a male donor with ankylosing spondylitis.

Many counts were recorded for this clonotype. CDR3 protein: CAIKGQPNTGELFF. The CDR3 DNA reads TGTGCCATCAAGGGGCAGCCGAACACCGGGGAGCTGTTTTTT. V is TRBV10-3 and J is TRBJ2-2, with D perhaps matching TRBD1 (5 bases). This CDR3 is built from 14 residues. CDR1 and CDR2 (germline): ENHRY, SYGVKD. V dropped 7 bases and J dropped 0 bases, with 9 bases sitting between them.

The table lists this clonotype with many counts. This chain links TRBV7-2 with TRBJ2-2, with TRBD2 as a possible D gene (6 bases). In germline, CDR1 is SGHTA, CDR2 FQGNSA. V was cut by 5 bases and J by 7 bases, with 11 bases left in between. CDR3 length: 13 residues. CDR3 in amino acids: CASSPNGGGELFF. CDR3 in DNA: TGTGCCAGCAGCCCGAACGGGGGCGGGGAGCTGTTTTTT.

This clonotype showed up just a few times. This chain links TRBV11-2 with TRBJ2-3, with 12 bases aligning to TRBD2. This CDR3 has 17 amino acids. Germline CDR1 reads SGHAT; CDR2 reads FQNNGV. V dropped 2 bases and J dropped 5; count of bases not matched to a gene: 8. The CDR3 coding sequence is TGTGCCAGCAGCTTATCTTCCCTAGCGGGAGGGGTAGATACGCAGTATTTT. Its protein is CASSLSSLAGGVDTQYF.

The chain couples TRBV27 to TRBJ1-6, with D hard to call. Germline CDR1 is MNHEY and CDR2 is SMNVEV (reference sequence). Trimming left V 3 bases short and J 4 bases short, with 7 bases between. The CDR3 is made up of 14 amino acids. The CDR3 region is CASSFRAYNSPLHF. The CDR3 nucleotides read TGTGCCAGCAGTTTCCGGGCATATAATTCACCCCTCCACTTT.

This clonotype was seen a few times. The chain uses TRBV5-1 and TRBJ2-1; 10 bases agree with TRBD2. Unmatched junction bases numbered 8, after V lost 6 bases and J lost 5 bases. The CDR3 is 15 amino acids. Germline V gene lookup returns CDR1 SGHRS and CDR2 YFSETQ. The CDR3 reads CASTTGTSVNNEQFF. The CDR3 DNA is TGCGCCAGCACCACTGGGACTAGCGTTAACAATGAGCAGTTCTTC.

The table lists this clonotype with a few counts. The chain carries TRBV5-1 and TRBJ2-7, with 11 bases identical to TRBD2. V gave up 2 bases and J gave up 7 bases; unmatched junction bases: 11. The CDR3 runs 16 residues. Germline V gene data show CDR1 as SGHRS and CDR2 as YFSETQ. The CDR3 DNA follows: TGCGCCAGCAGCTTTAAGGGGACTAGCGGTCCGGGGGAGCAGTACTTC. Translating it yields CASSFKGTSGPGEQYF.

CDR3 in DNA: TGCGCCAGCAGCCAAGGACAGGGGGCTGGGACTGAAGCTTTCTTT. Translated: CASSQGQGAGTEAFF. The chain has TRBV4-1 and TRBJ1-1; 10 bases are a match to TRBD1. V lost 1 base and J lost 5; bases outside the gene matches: 4. The CDR3 runs 15 residues. Germline lookup yields CDR1 MGHRA and CDR2 YSYEKL.